This TCR beta chain came from a study of tumor-infiltrating lymphocytes in oesophageal squamous cell carcinoma. TCRdb passed the PCR reads through MiXCR, listing each CDR3 protein once. The table includes 20,000 to 25,000 distinct CDR3 sequences, around a third detected once. The TCR sequence derives from a female donor with esophageal squamous cell carcinoma. The sequencing input was esophageal tumor tissue.

Written as DNA, the CDR3 is TGTGCCAGCACCCTAGGGGGGAACTGGGAGCTGTATTTT. Translating it yields CASTLGGNWELYF. The chain uses TRBV2 and TRBJ2-3; D may be TRBD1 or TRBD2 (6 bases each). With 7 bases removed from V and 14 bases from J, the gap between germline ends came to 22 bases. The CDR3 has 13 residues. Germline CDR1 is SNHLY and CDR2 is FYNNEI. Supplemented by reference TRBV2 and TRBJ2-3, the full variable domain reads EPEVTQTPSHQVTQMGQEVILRCVPISNHLYFYWYRQILGQKVEFLVSFYNNEISEKSEIFDDQFSVERPDGSNFTLKIRSTKLEDSAMYFCASTLGGNWELYFGPGTRLTVL.